The 30 T cell receptor beta chains below were found in one sample sequenced in a study of human T cells and chemical hapten exposure. Documented time point: patch test 2, 6 weeks after DPC sensitization. Treatment in this sample: therapeutic diphenylcyclopropenone sensitization with weekly scalp DPC. TCRdb analysed the RACE reads with MiXCR anew, one entry per CDR3 protein. This table has 65,000 to 100,000 distinct CDR3 sequences, less than 8.5% appearing once. This specimen was whole blood, taken in connection with sensitization to the hapten diphenylcyclopropenone (DPC). The receptors come from a woman younger than 45 with alopecia areata. Some clones in this sample may be carry-over from other donors' samples.

The V and J genes are TRBV18 and TRBJ1-6; 7 bases fit TRBD1. Germline CDR1 KGHSH, CDR2 LQKENI. CDR3 length equals 15 residues. The V gene end was trimmed by 4 bases and the J gene end by 3 bases; junction bases not matched to a gene: 3. The CDR3 loop is CASSQQGNYNSPLHF. DNA of the CDR3: TGTGCCAGCTCACAACAGGGGAACTATAATTCACCCCTCCACTTT.

The sample holds many counts of this clonotype. The genes are TRBV12-3 or TRBV12-4 and TRBJ2-5; D remains ambiguous. This CDR3 has 12 residues. Between the trimmed V and J ends, which lost 6 bases and 5 bases, there was a span of 10 bases. The CDR3 DNA is TGTGCCAGCAGCTCCATTACCGAGACCCAGTACTTC. It encodes CASSSITETQYF.

Only a few counts were recorded for this clonotype. The CDR3 is CASSRTDEAFF. CDR3 nucleotides: TGTGCCAGCTCACGGACAGATGAAGCTTTCTTT. The genes are TRBV18 and TRBJ1-1, with D maybe TRBD1 (6 bases). The V gene lost 4 bases and the J gene lost 7 bases, with 7 bases spanning the gap. CDR1 is KGHSH, CDR2 LQKENI, per germline. This CDR3 has 11 residues.

The chain couples TRBV25-1 to TRBJ2-3, with TRBD1 identical over 8 bases. This CDR3 has 15 amino acids. CDR1 is MGHDK, CDR2 SYGVNS, per germline. The V segment lost 3 bases and the J segment 2 bases; nucleotides outside the gene matches: 4. CDR3 amino acids: CASSDPGQDTDTQYF. CDR3 sequence (DNA): TGTGCCAGCAGTGACCCGGGACAGGACACAGATACGCAGTATTTT.

The V call is TRBV12-3 or TRBV12-4, the J call TRBJ1-6; perhaps TRBD1 as D (6 bases). The CDR3 consists of 15 residues. V was trimmed by 2 bases and J by 5 bases, leaving 10 bases between them. This CDR3 reads CASSLSEGDNSPLHF. The CDR3, as DNA: TGTGCCAGCAGTTTAAGTGAGGGGGATAATTCACCCCTCCACTTT.

This clonotype was detected ten times or more. V gene TRBV7-2 combines with J gene TRBJ2-7; 7 positions agree with TRBD1. J gave up 3 bases and V 1 base, and 3 bases lay outside the gene matches. This CDR3 has 14 amino acids. The germline gives CDR1 SGHTA, CDR2 FQGNSA. The chain's CDR3 is CASSLGQGLYEQYF. DNA for the CDR3: TGTGCCAGCAGCTTAGGACAGGGCCTCTACGAGCAGTACTTC.

CDR3 in amino acids: CASSLLNGGAGDTQYF. CDR3 nucleotides: TGTGCCAGCAGCTTACTTAACGGGGGGGCGGGAGATACGCAGTATTTT. The chain links TRBV7-2 to TRBJ2-3, with 8 positions matching TRBD2. V shed 2 bases, J shed 5 bases, and the junction held 9 bases outside the gene matches. This CDR3 has 16 residues. From germline, CDR1 is SGHTA and CDR2 FQGNSA.

This clonotype was seen more than once but under ten times. V usage is TRBV19 and J usage is TRBJ1-5; 9 bases are shared with TRBD1. The length of the CDR3 is 13 residues. Germline values: CDR1 LNHDA, CDR2 SQIVND (reference sequence). The V and J ends lost 10 bases and 2 bases, in that order; junction bases with no gene match: 3. CDR3 bases: TGTGCCACCCGGACAGGGGGCAATCAGCCCCAGCATTTT. Its protein product is CATRTGGNQPQHF.

This clonotype was observed a handful of times. V usage is TRBV6-5 and J usage is TRBJ1-1; D gene uncertain. The V end lost 1 base, the J end lost 1 base, and 7 bases lay between the germline ends. This CDR3 spans 14 amino acids. Germline CDR1 MNHEY, CDR2 SVGAGI. In DNA form, the CDR3 reads TGTGCCAGCAGTTACTATGCGGGGAACACTGAAGCTTTCTTT. Translation: CASSYYAGNTEAFF.

This clonotype was seen many times. This sequence joins TRBV20-1 and TRBJ2-3, with a tentative D call TRBD2 (6 bases). From germline, CDR1 is DFQATT and CDR2 SNEGSKA (reference sequence). The CDR3 has 13 residues. The CDR3 here is CSPRGLSPDTQYF. CDR3 nucleotide sequence: TGCAGCCCTCGGGGACTCTCCCCAGATACGCAGTATTTT.

This clonotype was found many times. V is TRBV29-1 and J is TRBJ2-4, with 10 bases lining up with TRBD1. Trimming cost V 6 bases and J 6 bases; bases outside gene matches: 14. This CDR3 region has 16 residues. CDR1 SQVTM and CDR2 ANQGSEA come from the germline V gene. The CDR3 region is CSVHRAGQGDRNIQYF. The CDR3 nucleotides are TGCAGCGTCCACCGTGCTGGACAGGGGGACAGAAACATTCAGTACTTC.

This chain joins TRBV11-1 and TRBJ1-1; D is perhaps TRBD1 (5 bases). Germline V gene sequence: CDR1 SGHAT, CDR2 FQDESV (reference sequence). The V gene lost 1 base and the J gene lost 4 bases, with 13 bases spanning the gap. The CDR3 consists of 15 residues. DNA of the CDR3: TGTGCCAGCAGCTTAGGAACGGGGCAGCTCACTGAAGCTTTCTTT. Protein product: CASSLGTGQLTEAFF.

This clonotype has ten or more counts. The rearrangement uses TRBV6-5 and TRBJ1-4; D may be TRBD1 (5 bases). CDR1 MNHEY and CDR2 SVGAGI come from the germline V gene. The CDR3 loop spans 16 amino acids. The V end was cut by 5 bases, the J end by 4 bases, with 17 bases between. The CDR3 region has the DNA TGTGCCAGCAGTAGGGCGTTGACAGAAATTAATGAAAAACTGTTTTTT. Residues: CASSRALTEINEKLFF.

This clonotype has a count of ten or more. The V call is TRBV23-1, the J call TRBJ1-5; the D is unclear. TRBV23-1 is labeled an ORF, and its function is uncertain. The V end was cut by 9 bases, the J end by 0 bases, with 9 bases between. The CDR3 has 13 amino acids. CDR3 bases: TGCGCCAGTGGACGGTATAGCAATCAGCCCCAGCATTTT. Amino acids: CASGRYSNQPQHF.

This clonotype occurred many times. V is TRBV18 and J is TRBJ1-1; D is undetermined. V was cut by 6 bases and J by 1 base, with 15 bases left in between. The CDR3 has 15 amino acids. In germline, CDR1 is KGHSH, CDR2 LQKENI. CDR3 sequence reads: CASSFERLGNTEAFF. The CDR3 bases are TGTGCCAGCTCTTTCGAGCGTTTGGGGAACACTGAAGCTTTCTTT.

This clonotype was recorded many times. This chain uses TRBV6-4 with TRBJ1-1; unclear D gene. Trimming removed 3 bases from V and 1 base from J, with 9 bases in between. Germline V lookup: CDR1 MRHNA, CDR2 SNTAGT. CDR3 length equals 14 residues. The CDR3 DNA sequence: TGTGCCAGCAGTGAGGAGATGGGGAACACTGAAGCTTTCTTT. Residues: CASSEEMGNTEAFF.

The gene calls are TRBV20-1 and TRBJ2-3, with a possible D match to TRBD1 (5 bases). Per germline, CDR1 DFQATT and CDR2 SNEGSKA (reference sequence). V lost 6 bases to trimming and J lost 0 bases, with 19 bases between them. This CDR3 comprises 16 residues. CDR3 sequence reads: CSANPGQGRSTDTQYF. The CDR3, as DNA: TGCAGTGCAAACCCGGGCCAGGGAAGAAGCACAGATACGCAGTATTTT.

The CDR3 here is CASSSQDSYTEAFF. For the CDR3, the DNA is TGTGCCAGCAGCTCTCAGGACAGTTACACTGAAGCTTTCTTT. The J gene is TRBJ1-1, the V gene TRBV7-9; D might be TRBD1 (6 bases). CDR3 length: 14 amino acids. Trimming took off 4 bases at V and 3 bases at J, with 12 bases between the two ends. From germline, CDR1 is SEHNR and CDR2 FQNEAQ (reference sequence).

This clonotype was seen many times. The chain employs TRBV7-9 and TRBJ2-1; D is ambiguous. This CDR3 comprises 13 residues. Looked up from germline, CDR1 is SEHNR and CDR2 is FQNEAQ (reference sequence). Trimming removed 4 bases from V and 7 bases from J, with 11 bases in between. The CDR3 DNA sequence: TGTGCCAGCAGCTCGCCCCAGAGGAATGAGCAGTTCTTC. Translating it yields CASSSPQRNEQFF. The full variable domain, with the rest looked up from reference TRBV7-9 and TRBJ2-1, is DTGVSQNPRHKITKRGQNVTFRCDPISEHNRLYWYRQTLGQGPEFLTYFQNEAQLEKSRLLSDRFSAERPKGSFSTLEIQRTEQGDSAMYLCASSSPQRNEQFFGPGTRLTVL.

Details on this clonotype: A much larger clonotype is one base distant, so this may be a read error. The chain combines TRBV5-1 with TRBJ2-7; D might be TRBD1 or TRBD2, each matching 6 bases. V dropped 3 bases and J dropped 5 bases, with 9 bases sitting between them. Germline-derived CDR1 and CDR2 are SGHRS and YFSETQ. The length of the CDR3 is 12 residues. The CDR3 sequence: CASSWGADEQYF. The CDR3 DNA sequence: TGCGCCAGCAGCTGGGGGGCGGACGAGCAGTACTTC.

In this sample, this clonotype turned up many times. The gene calls are TRBV7-6 and TRBJ2-3, with TRBD2 as a possible D gene (7 bases). V was pared by 0 bases and J by 3 bases, with 10 bases between. Germline V gene sequence: CDR1 SGHVS, CDR2 FNYEAQ. This CDR3 region has 15 residues. CDR3 coding DNA: TGTGCCAGCAGCTTAGCGGGGGGGCCAACAGATACGCAGTATTTT. It encodes CASSLAGGPTDTQYF. Variable domain in full (rest from reference TRBV7-6 and TRBJ2-3): GAGVSQSPRYKVTKRGQDVALRCDPISGHVSLYWYRQALGQGPEFLTYFNYEAQQDKSGLPNDRFSAERPEGSISTLTIQRTEQRDSAMYRCASSLAGGPTDTQYFGPGTRLTVL.

The V and J genes are TRBV7-6 and TRBJ2-7; 9 nucleotides agree with TRBD2. This CDR3 comprises 16 residues. In germline, CDR1 is SGHVS, CDR2 FNYEAQ. V trimming: 2 bases; J trimming: 7 bases; junction bases outside the gene matches: 12. The chain's CDR3 is CASSLTYSGGPGEQYF. CDR3 coding DNA: TGTGCCAGCAGCTTAACGTACAGCGGGGGGCCGGGGGAGCAGTACTTC.

This clonotype was counted many times. V usage is TRBV15 and J usage is TRBJ1-5; D gene uncertain. The germline V and J ends were trimmed by 3 bases and 11 bases, with 14 bases remaining between them. Germline V gives CDR1 LNHNV, CDR2 YYDKDF (reference sequence). The CDR3 is made up of 13 amino acids. The CDR3 sequence: CATSSGRFEAQHF. The CDR3 DNA reads as TGTGCCACCAGCAGCGGAAGGTTCGAAGCCCAGCATTTT. Combining the CDR3 with reference TRBV15 and TRBJ1-5 gives the whole variable domain DAMVIQNPRYQVTQFGKPVTLSCSQTLNHNVMYWYQQKSSQAPKLLFHYYDKDFNNEADTPDNFQSRRPNTSFCFLDIRSPGLGDTAMYLCATSSGRFEAQHFGDGTRLSIL.

This clonotype has at least ten counts. The V gene is TRBV20-1, the J gene TRBJ1-5; D ambiguous. Trimming removed 3 bases from V and 3 bases from J, with 9 bases in between. CDR3 length: 13 amino acids. Germline V gene lookup returns CDR1 DFQATT and CDR2 SNEGSKA (reference sequence). The CDR3 coding sequence is TGCAGTGCTAGGAAGGGTGACAATCAGCCCCAGCATTTT. Amino acids: CSARKGDNQPQHF.

The rearrangement links TRBV20-1 to TRBJ1-1; D not certain. Trimming shortened V by 6 bases and J by 4 bases, and 12 bases separated the two germline ends. Germline CDR1 reads DFQATT; CDR2 reads SNEGSKA (reference sequence). This CDR3 comprises 12 residues. CDR3 amino acids: CSASPAGTEAFF. For the CDR3, the DNA is TGCAGTGCCAGCCCGGCGGGCACTGAAGCTTTCTTT.

This sequence joins TRBV29-1 and TRBJ2-7; D is uncertain. The CDR3 loop spans 13 amino acids. Germline loops: CDR1 SQVTM, CDR2 ANQGSEA. V dropped 0 bases and J dropped 6 bases, with 12 bases sitting between them. This CDR3 is CSVEEGTASEQYF. CDR3 DNA sequence: TGCAGCGTTGAAGAGGGTACTGCGAGCGAGCAGTACTTC.

This clonotype was counted ten times or more. The chain uses TRBV14 and TRBJ1-1; D is unresolved. The CDR3 consists of 13 residues. Germline V gene sequence: CDR1 SGHDN, CDR2 FVKESK. Trimming took off 0 bases at V and 10 bases at J, with 12 bases between the two ends. The CDR3 loop is CASSQDGRERAFF. In nucleotides, the CDR3 is TGTGCCAGCAGCCAAGATGGGCGGGAGAGAGCTTTCTTT.

This clonotype was found many times. The chain is built from TRBV9 and TRBJ1-4; D is uncertain. With 0 bases removed from V and 0 bases from J, the gap between germline ends came to 9 bases. CDR1 is SGDLS, CDR2 YYNGEE, per germline. The CDR3 is 16 amino acids. CDR3 nucleotide sequence: TGTGCCAGCAGCGTAGGGGCGTTTGCAACTAATGAAAAACTGTTTTTT. It encodes CASSVGAFATNEKLFF.

This clonotype was detected ten times or more. The rearrangement uses TRBV9 and TRBJ2-1; D possibly matches TRBD1 or TRBD2 (6 bases each). The V and J ends lost 2 bases and 4 bases respectively, with 16 bases between them. The V gene's germline CDR1 is SGDLS and CDR2 YYNGEE. The CDR3 runs to 16 residues. The CDR3, as DNA: TGTGCCAGCAGCGTTGGAGGGGGAGATACGTACAATGAGCAGTTCTTC. It specifies CASSVGGGDTYNEQFF.

This clonotype occurred a few times. V usage is TRBV5-1 and J usage is TRBJ2-5; D ambiguous. The ends were cut back, 4 bases at V and 0 bases at J, with 10 bases in the middle. The CDR3 contains 14 residues. CDR1 is SGHRS, CDR2 YFSETQ, per germline. For the CDR3, the DNA is TGCGCCAGCAGCCCCCACAGTAACCAAGAGACCCAGTACTTC. Its translation: CASSPHSNQETQYF.